The entry below gives a single T cell receptor beta chain sequence along with its context. These data belong to a study of blood T cell repertoires in COVID-19. Study in general: T cells, B-cell-depleted T cells, or PBMCs supplied cDNA or gDNA.

V lost 0 bases and J 6 bases, leaving 6 bases between the germline ends. CDR3 length: 13 amino acids. Germline CDR1 and CDR2: MNHEY and SMNVEV (reference sequence). All exposed participants met a person with COVID-19 within 2 weeks before entering the study. The assay was immunoSEQ multiplex PCR, and TCRdb's table has in-frame clones only and misses some. The data contain about 250,000 clones, around 83% of them singletons. Sequences were obtained from PBMCs or T cells enriched from blood (not recorded which). The TCR originated in a man in his forties who had been exposed to COVID-19. V gene TRBV27 combines with J gene TRBJ1-5; D remains unclear. This chain's CDR3 is CASSLSGSQPQHF. The CDR3 DNA reads as TGTGCCAGCAGTTTATCTGGGAGTCAGCCCCAGCATTTT.